The T cell receptor beta chain described here comes from a study of T cells in Graves' hyperthyroidism and ophthalmopathy. Amplified regions were TCR beta CDR3 sequences from RNA transcripts. The TCR CDR3 was amplified in a first-round RT-PCR using the HTBI primer set. TCRdb itself ran the multiplex PCR reads through MiXCR, one entry per CDR3 protein. The repertoire includes some 380,000 distinct CDR3 sequences, about 13% of them detected once, and more than 20% sits in the top ten. Disease duration under 2 months; hyperthyroidism patients were aged 18 to 65. Diagnoses were established using clinical symptoms, serum thyroxine and TRAb, thyroid ultrasound and orbital computed tomography. PBMCs came from 10 ml fresh peripheral blood. Trimming took 4 bases from V and 0 from J, leaving 7 bases between them. The CDR3 runs 14 residues.

Sequenced material: blood. The rearrangement uses TRBV12-3 or TRBV12-4 and TRBJ1-3, with unresolved D. The sequence derives from a man aged 25 to 45 with Graves' hyperthyroidism that later progressed to Graves' ophthalmopathy. CDR3 bases: TGTGCCAGCAGTTGGTCGGGCTCTGGAAACACCATATATTTT. Translating gives CASSWSGSGNTIYF.